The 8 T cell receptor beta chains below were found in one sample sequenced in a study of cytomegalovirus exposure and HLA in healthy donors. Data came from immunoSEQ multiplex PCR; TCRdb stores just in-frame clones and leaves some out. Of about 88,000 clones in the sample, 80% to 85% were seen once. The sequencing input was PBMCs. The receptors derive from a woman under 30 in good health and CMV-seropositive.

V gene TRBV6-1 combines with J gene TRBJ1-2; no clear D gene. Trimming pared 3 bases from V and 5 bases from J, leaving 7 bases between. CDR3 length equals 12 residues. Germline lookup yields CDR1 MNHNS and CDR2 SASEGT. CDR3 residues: CASSEAEYGYTF. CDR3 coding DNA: TGTGCCAGCAGTGAGGCGGAGTATGGCTACACCTTC.

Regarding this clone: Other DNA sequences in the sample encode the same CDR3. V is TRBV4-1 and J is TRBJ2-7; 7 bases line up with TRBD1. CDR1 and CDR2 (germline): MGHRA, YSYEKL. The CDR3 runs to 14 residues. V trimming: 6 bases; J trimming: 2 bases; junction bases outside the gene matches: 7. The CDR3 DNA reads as TGCGCCAGCAGGCAGGGGCAGGGGGCCTACGAGCAGTACTTC. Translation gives CASRQGQGAYEQYF.

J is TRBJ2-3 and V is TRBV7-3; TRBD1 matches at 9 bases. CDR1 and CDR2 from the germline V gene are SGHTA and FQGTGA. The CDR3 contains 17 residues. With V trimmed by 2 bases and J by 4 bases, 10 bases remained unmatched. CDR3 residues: CASSLGRTGDFPDTQYF. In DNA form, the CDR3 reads TGTGCCAGCAGCTTAGGCCGGACAGGGGATTTCCCAGATACGCAGTATTTT.

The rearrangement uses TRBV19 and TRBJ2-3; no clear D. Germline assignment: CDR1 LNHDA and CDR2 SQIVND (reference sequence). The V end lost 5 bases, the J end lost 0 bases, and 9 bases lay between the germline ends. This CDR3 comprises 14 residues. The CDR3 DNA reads TGTGCCAGTAGTGTCGTACATAGCACAGATACGCAGTATTTT. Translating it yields CASSVVHSTDTQYF.

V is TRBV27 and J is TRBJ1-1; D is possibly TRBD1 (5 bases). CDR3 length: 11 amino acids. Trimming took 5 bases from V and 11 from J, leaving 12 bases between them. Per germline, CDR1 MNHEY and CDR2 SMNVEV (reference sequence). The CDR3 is CASSQGPAAFF. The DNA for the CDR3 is TGTGCCAGCAGTCAGGGTCCAGCGGCTTTCTTT.

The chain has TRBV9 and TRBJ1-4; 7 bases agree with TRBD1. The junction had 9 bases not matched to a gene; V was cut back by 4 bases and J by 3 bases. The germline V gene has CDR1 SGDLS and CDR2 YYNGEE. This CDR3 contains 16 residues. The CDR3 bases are TGTGCCAGCAGCCCGCGAAGACAGGGTCCTAATGAAAAACTGTTTTTT. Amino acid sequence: CASSPRRQGPNEKLFF. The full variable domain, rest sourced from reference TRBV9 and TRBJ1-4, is DSGVTQTPKHLITATGQRVTLRCSPRSGDLSVYWYQQSLDQGLQFLIQYYNGEERAKGNILERFSAQQFPDLHSELNLSSLELGDSALYFCASSPRRQGPNEKLFFGSGTQLSVL.

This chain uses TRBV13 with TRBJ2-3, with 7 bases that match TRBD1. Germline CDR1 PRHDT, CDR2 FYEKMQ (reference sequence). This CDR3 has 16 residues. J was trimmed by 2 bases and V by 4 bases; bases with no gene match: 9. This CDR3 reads CASSSRQGRVTDTQYF. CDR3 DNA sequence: TGTGCCAGCAGCTCTCGACAGGGCAGGGTCACAGATACGCAGTATTTT.

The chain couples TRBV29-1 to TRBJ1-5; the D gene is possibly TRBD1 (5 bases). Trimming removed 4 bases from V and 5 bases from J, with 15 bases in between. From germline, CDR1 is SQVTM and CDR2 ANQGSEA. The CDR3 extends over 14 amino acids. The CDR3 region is CSVVVGAGDQPQHF. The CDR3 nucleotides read TGCAGCGTTGTGGTGGGCGCGGGGGATCAGCCCCAGCATTTT.